In this sample, the clone carrying this TCR beta chain turned up many times. Its specificity is unknown. The sample belongs to a study of blood T cells in healthy people across ages. Study-wide results and caveats: Naive T cell percentage showed a strong correlation with the diversity of TCR beta. The fall in TCR beta diversity per million T cells was roughly linear with age. Versus aged donors, long-lived donors had higher diversity and more naive CD4+ cells.

Then a second PCR, running roughly 7 to 11 cycles, was carried out with a sample-barcoded 5' primer and a J-beta primer mix. Per sample, CDR3-containing paired-end reads numbered at least 2.5 million. TCRdb itself ran the 5' RACE reads through MiXCR, one entry per CDR3 protein. In the table there are 1.5 million to 2 million distinct CDR3 sequences, approximately 28% of which are singletons. This CDR3 comprises 16 residues. Trimming removed 6 bases at V and 1 base at J, with 18 bases between. The V gene's germline CDR1 is SGHTA and CDR2 FQGNSA. Sequencing was done on a sample of blood. The clonotype was recovered from a woman aged 25 to 39 in good health. The chain joins TRBV7-2 to TRBJ1-2, with a possible D match to TRBD1 (6 bases). The CDR3 spells CASRASGQGRNYGYTF. The CDR3 bases are TGTGCCAGCAGAGCGAGTGGGCAGGGGCGTAACTATGGCTACACCTTC.